A single sample is the source of the 30 T cell receptor beta chains below, sequenced in a study of OX40 agonist ivuxolimab in advanced cancers. TCRdb keeps only in-frame clones here, not all; method: immunoSEQ multiplex PCR. The table shows about 31,000 clones, with less than 90% occurring only once. Sequencing was performed on CD4+ or CD8+ T cells sorted from blood, taken in a trial of the OX40 agonist ivuxolimab. These receptor sequences come from an adult with an advanced solid tumor such as melanoma, head and neck, liver or kidney cancer.

The chain couples TRBV18 to TRBJ2-7, with TRBD1 identical over 8 bases. Trimming took 0 bases from V and 6 from J; bases not matched to a gene: 4. Looked up from germline, CDR1 is KGHSH and CDR2 is LQKENI. CDR3 length: 14 amino acids. CDR3 nucleotides: TGTGCCAGCTCACCACCGGACAGGGTGGGCGAGCAGTACTTC. Residues: CASSPPDRVGEQYF. Looking up the rest from reference TRBV18 and TRBJ2-7 gives the full variable domain: NAGVMQNPRHLVRRRGQEARLRCSPMKGHSHVYWYRQLPEEGLKFMVYLQKENIIDESGMPKERFSAEFPKEGPSILRIQQVVRGDSAAYFCASSPPDRVGEQYFGPGTRLTVT.

This chain connects TRBV27 to TRBJ2-1; 7 positions match TRBD2. The V segment lost 3 bases and the J segment 4 bases; nucleotides outside the gene matches: 12. The CDR3 consists of 17 residues. Per germline, CDR1 MNHEY and CDR2 SMNVEV (reference sequence). The CDR3 nucleotides read TGTGCCAGCAGTTTGCAAGCGGGCCGGGGGGTTTACAATGAGCAGTTCTTC. Translation: CASSLQAGRGVYNEQFF.

Note on this clone: The junction and the germline gene differ at one end; a read error may be behind it. The V gene is TRBV10-3, the J gene TRBJ2-7; D is uncertain. The CDR3 runs to 15 residues. Germline lookup yields CDR1 ENHRY and CDR2 SYGVKD. The CDR3 DNA is TGTGCCAGCAGTGAACCCCATTTGGGATCCTACGAGCAGTACTTC. It codes for CASSEPHLGSYEQYF.

This sequence joins TRBV7-6 and TRBJ2-3, with D perhaps given as TRBD1 or TRBD2 (5 bases each). V was cut by 5 bases and J by 1 base, with 10 bases left in between. Germline lookup yields CDR1 SGHVS and CDR2 FNYEAQ. This CDR3 has 14 residues. As DNA, the CDR3 is TGTGCCAGCAGCCCGGGACCAGGCACAGATACGCAGTATTTT. Translated: CASSPGPGTDTQYF.

The chain combines TRBV9 with TRBJ2-3; D tentatively fits TRBD1 or TRBD2 (5 bases each). The CDR3 is 11 residues long. Germline V gives CDR1 SGDLS, CDR2 YYNGEE. V lost 4 bases to trimming and J lost 7 bases, with 7 bases between them. The CDR3 sequence: CASSPGHTQYF. The CDR3 DNA sequence: TGTGCCAGCAGCCCGGGGCATACGCAGTATTTT.

Only a few counts were recorded for this clone. The chain combines TRBV6-7 with TRBJ1-5; D call uncertain. TRBV6-7 is filed as an ORF, its function uncertain. V lost 2 bases to trimming and J lost 0 bases, with 11 bases between them. The CDR3 is 16 amino acids. The CDR3 DNA sequence: TGTGCCAGCAGTTACGTAACGGGAATTAGCAATCAGCCCCAGCATTTT. This gives the protein CASSYVTGISNQPQHF.

This sequence joins TRBV28 and TRBJ2-3; D perhaps matches TRBD1 (6 bases). This CDR3 is built from 17 residues. The V end lost 3 bases, the J end lost 2 bases, and 18 bases lay between the germline ends. Germline CDR1 reads MDHEN; CDR2 reads SYDVKM. The chain's CDR3 is CASSFTETGASTDTQYF. The CDR3 nucleotides are TGTGCCAGCAGTTTTACCGAGACAGGCGCCTCCACAGATACGCAGTATTTT.

The V call is TRBV7-9, the J call TRBJ2-7, with TRBD2 matching 11 bases. The V segment lost 5 bases and the J segment 5 bases; nucleotides outside the gene matches: 8. The CDR3 spans 15 residues. CDR1 SEHNR and CDR2 FQNEAQ come from the germline V gene (reference sequence). CDR3: CASSTPELAGDEQYF. CDR3 coding DNA: TGTGCCAGCAGCACCCCGGAACTAGCGGGAGACGAGCAGTACTTC.

The rearrangement uses TRBV6-5 and TRBJ2-1; unclear D gene. With 0 bases removed from V and 6 bases from J, the gap between germline ends came to 6 bases. The CDR3 loop spans 13 amino acids. Germline V lookup: CDR1 MNHEY, CDR2 SVGAGI. The CDR3 loop is CASSYSGPNEQFF. DNA of the CDR3: TGTGCCAGCAGTTACTCTGGGCCCAATGAGCAGTTCTTC.

The chain uses TRBV7-3 and TRBJ2-3; TRBD1 matches 9 bases. V was clipped by 2 bases and J by 7 bases; unmatched bases: 19. Germline loops: CDR1 SGHTA, CDR2 FQGTGA. The CDR3 totals 19 residues. For the CDR3, the DNA is TGTGCCAGCAGCTTATCTCCTAGGAGCCGGGACAGGGAGAGGTATACGCAGTATTTT. Translation gives CASSLSPRSRDRERYTQYF.

The rearrangement uses TRBV7-1 and TRBJ1-2; the D is unclear. TRBV7-1 is marked as an open reading frame, function uncertain. This CDR3 region has 12 residues. V was pared by 4 bases and J by 6 bases, with 9 bases between. The CDR3 DNA is TGTGCCAGCAGCTTCAGGAATAATGGCTACACCTTC. Protein: CASSFRNNGYTF.

In DNA form, the CDR3 reads TGTGCCAGTAGTACAGGGGCTGTTGGGGAGCTGTTTTTT. This sequence encodes CASSTGAVGELFF. V and J are TRBV19 and TRBJ2-2; D might be TRBD1 (6 bases). CDR1 is LNHDA and CDR2 is SQIVND in the germline V gene (reference sequence). There are 13 residues in the CDR3. V shed 4 bases and J shed 8 bases, with 11 bases lying between them.

The count of this clone is one. The chain links TRBV13 to TRBJ1-1, with no clear D. Trimming cost V 2 bases and J 0 bases, with 10 bases left between them. CDR1 PRHDT and CDR2 FYEKMQ come from the germline V gene (reference sequence). The length of the CDR3 is 15 residues. As DNA, the CDR3 is TGTGCCAGCAGCTTACTGGTCACATTGAACACTGAAGCTTTCTTT. It yields the protein CASSLLVTLNTEAFF.

This clone was seen a few times. The chain is built from TRBV6-1 and TRBJ2-5; TRBD2 aligns across 11 bases. J was trimmed by 4 bases and V by 5 bases; bases with no gene match: 6. Per germline, CDR1 MNHNS and CDR2 SASEGT. The CDR3 is made up of 15 amino acids. The CDR3 DNA follows: TGTGCCAGCAGTAAACTAGCGGGAGAGGGAGAGACCCAGTACTTC. As protein: CASSKLAGEGETQYF.

CDR3 DNA: TGTGCCAGCAGTGTTCACTACGAGCAGTACTTC. Translated: CASSVHYEQYF. The chain has TRBV6-6 and TRBJ2-7, with D unresolved. The CDR3 has 11 amino acids. V lost 5 bases and J 3 bases, leaving 5 bases between the germline ends. Germline V gives CDR1 MNHNY, CDR2 SVGAGI (reference sequence).

V gene TRBV2 combines with J gene TRBJ2-5, with D perhaps TRBD2 (6 bases). Trimming removed 7 bases from V and 2 bases from J, with 17 bases in between. The CDR3 loop spans 15 amino acids. CDR1 is SNHLY, CDR2 FYNNEI, per germline. The CDR3: CASNAPRLGQETQYF. CDR3 nucleotide sequence: TGTGCCAGCAATGCCCCAAGACTAGGGCAAGAGACCCAGTACTTC.

The V gene is TRBV10-3, the J gene TRBJ2-7; perhaps TRBD2 as D (5 bases). CDR3 length: 13 amino acids. Deletions cut 6 bases from V and 3 bases from J, with 12 bases between. Germline-derived CDR1 and CDR2 are ENHRY and SYGVKD. Here the CDR3 DNA reads TGTGCCATCAGCTATGGACTCATCTACGAGCAGTACTTC. Amino acid sequence: CAISYGLIYEQYF.

This clone was observed a handful of times. The rearrangement uses TRBV4-1 and TRBJ1-1; a weak D match, TRBD1 (5 bases). CDR1 and CDR2 (germline): MGHRA, YSYEKL. The length of the CDR3 is 15 residues. Trimming pared 5 bases from V and 4 bases from J, leaving 17 bases between. CDR3 in amino acids: CASSSREARGTEAFF. The CDR3 DNA sequence: TGCGCCAGCAGCTCACGAGAGGCTAGGGGCACTGAAGCTTTCTTT.

This chain joins TRBV4-1 and TRBJ2-7; 7 nucleotides match TRBD2. This CDR3 region has 16 residues. Trimming cost V 0 bases and J 2 bases; bases outside gene matches: 7. Germline V gene sequence: CDR1 MGHRA, CDR2 YSYEKL. CDR3 in amino acids: CASSQDNREVPYEQYF. CDR3 DNA: TGCGCCAGCAGCCAAGATAATCGGGAGGTCCCCTACGAGCAGTACTTC.

The J gene is TRBJ2-7, the V gene TRBV6-5; either TRBD1 or TRBD2 may fit D (6 bases each). The CDR3 has 12 residues. Germline loops: CDR1 MNHEY, CDR2 SVGAGI. Trimming removed 9 bases at V and 5 bases at J, with 14 bases between. In DNA form, the CDR3 reads TGTGCCAGTAGGGGGGAGCACCACGAGCAGTACTTC. This translates into CASRGEHHEQYF.

The rearrangement uses TRBV10-1 and TRBJ1-2; weak D call: TRBD1 (5 bases). From germline, CDR1 is WNHNN and CDR2 SYGVQD (reference sequence). The CDR3 covers 13 residues. V gave up 9 bases and J gave up 5 bases, with 16 bases separating them. The CDR3 protein is CARHRTVLYGYTF. CDR3 bases: TGCGCCAGACACAGGACGGTGCTGTATGGCTACACCTTC.

The chain employs TRBV19 and TRBJ2-1; D uncertain. V lost 3 bases and J 4 bases, leaving 22 bases between the germline ends. Germline V gene data show CDR1 as LNHDA and CDR2 as SQIVND (reference sequence). CDR3 size: 18 residues. CDR3 DNA: TGTGCCAGTAGTATGTTTCAGGACCTCTCAGGTTGGTACAATGAGCAGTTCTTC. Amino acid sequence: CASSMFQDLSGWYNEQFF.

The V and J genes are TRBV6-5 and TRBJ2-7; maybe TRBD2 (6 bases). There are 14 residues in the CDR3. The germline V gene has CDR1 MNHEY and CDR2 SVGAGI. V lost 0 bases to trimming and J lost 5 bases, with 11 bases between them. DNA of the CDR3: TGTGCCAGCAGTTACTCGGGGGGTATGAACGAGCAGTACTTC. This encodes CASSYSGGMNEQYF.

The chain is built from TRBV2 and TRBJ1-5, with no clear D. CDR3 length equals 17 residues. With 6 bases removed from V and 4 bases from J, the gap between germline ends came to 22 bases. Germline V CDR1 and CDR2: SNHLY, FYNNEI. The CDR3 loop is CASSPRHLPVRNQPQHF. The CDR3 DNA is TGTGCCAGCAGCCCTAGACACCTACCAGTTCGGAATCAGCCCCAGCATTTT.

The V call is TRBV21-1, the J call TRBJ2-3; the D call of TRBD1 is as the table states it, not checked on the DNA. TRBV21-1 corresponds to a pseudogene. The CDR3 runs to 17 residues. The CDR3 bases are TGTGCCAGCAGCAAAGTTCCTAGGGACAGGGCCACAGATACGCAGTATTTT. Protein product: CASSKVPRDRATDTQYF.

This chain connects TRBV4-3 to TRBJ2-1; perhaps D is TRBD1 or TRBD2 (5 bases each). Germline V gene lookup returns CDR1 LGHNA and CDR2 YSLEER. Trimming removed 0 bases at V and 4 bases at J, with 16 bases between. The CDR3 extends over 17 amino acids. The CDR3, as DNA: TGCGCCAGCAGCCAAGATCTGGCCGACGGGGCGTACAATGAGCAGTTCTTC. Protein sequence: CASSQDLADGAYNEQFF.

This clone was recorded once. V is TRBV7-9 and J is TRBJ2-5; D assignment may be TRBD1 or TRBD2 (6 bases each). Germline V gives CDR1 SEHNR, CDR2 FQNEAQ (reference sequence). The V gene lost 3 bases and the J gene lost 3 bases, with 26 bases spanning the gap. This CDR3 comprises 19 residues. CDR3 amino acids: CASSFPSGGRGIREETQYF. The CDR3, as DNA: TGTGCCAGCAGCTTCCCCTCTGGGGGGCGGGGCATTAGGGAAGAGACCCAGTACTTC. Complete variable domain (other parts from reference TRBV7-9 and TRBJ2-5): DTGVSQNPRHKITKRGQNVTFRCDPISEHNRLYWYRQTLGQGPEFLTYFQNEAQLEKSRLLSDRFSAERPKGSFSTLEIQRTEQGDSAMYLCASSFPSGGRGIREETQYFGPGTRLLVL.

This chain connects TRBV14 to TRBJ2-7, with D possibly matching TRBD1 (5 bases). This CDR3 region has 14 residues. CDR1 and CDR2 from the germline V gene are SGHDN and FVKESK. V lost 4 bases and J 2 bases, leaving 12 bases between the germline ends. In DNA, the CDR3 is TGTGCCAGCAGCCGCAAGACAGTTCCCTACGAGCAGTACTTC. Translating it yields CASSRKTVPYEQYF. The full variable domain, its missing parts supplied by reference TRBV14 and TRBJ2-7, is EAGVTQFPSHSVIEKGQTVTLRCDPISGHDNLYWYRRVMGKEIKFLLHFVKESKQDESGMPNNRFLAERTGGTYSTLKVQPAELEDSGVYFCASSRKTVPYEQYFGPGTRLTVT.

The genes are TRBV29-1 and TRBJ2-5, with D uncertain. The CDR3 has 15 amino acids. Germline V gene sequence: CDR1 SQVTM, CDR2 ANQGSEA. Trimming removed 4 bases from V and 5 bases from J, with 20 bases in between. This CDR3 reads CSVVGPFLFRETQYF. The DNA of the CDR3 is TGCAGCGTTGTCGGACCCTTCTTGTTTCGGGAGACCCAGTACTTC.

The rearrangement uses TRBV7-8 and TRBJ2-1; 9 bases align to TRBD2. The junction had 10 bases not matched to a gene; V was cut back by 0 bases and J by 4 bases. The CDR3 runs 18 residues. The germline V gene has CDR1 SGHVS and CDR2 FQNEAQ. The CDR3 loop reads CASSLAPSTSGLYNEQFF. The CDR3, as DNA: TGTGCCAGCAGCTTAGCCCCCTCGACTAGCGGATTATACAATGAGCAGTTCTTC.